Below are 17 T cell receptor beta chains sequenced from a single sample in a study of read filtering for tumor transcriptome and immune sequencing. The library was built from around 0.4 ug RNA with molecular barcoded adaptors for alpha/delta and beta/gamma chains. TCRdb recomputed calls from the reads with MiXCR, one row per CDR3 protein. Counted here are around 25,000 distinct CDR3 sequences, about 22% occurring once; the ten biggest clones make up around 49%. Sequencing used a population of CD138-negative cells sorted from bone marrow. These receptors were taken from a donor at least 40 years old with multiple myeloma.

This clonotype came up many times. The DNA for the CDR3 is TGCGCCAGCCGCTGGGGACAGGGGGCGATTTTGGAGACCCAGTACTTC. As protein: CASRWGQGAILETQYF. This chain connects TRBV5-1 to TRBJ2-5; 12 bases are a match to TRBD1. Trimming at V came to 7 bases and at J to 5 bases, leaving 12 bases not matched to a gene. Germline V gene data show CDR1 as SGHRS and CDR2 as YFSETQ. The length of the CDR3 is 16 residues.

This clonotype was found many times. V usage is TRBV7-2 and J usage is TRBJ2-5; unclear D gene. Germline CDR1 SGHTA, CDR2 FQGNSA. The ends were cut back, 4 bases at V and 5 bases at J, with 11 bases in the middle. The CDR3 is 13 residues long. The chain's CDR3 is CASSSTGEETQYF. The CDR3 DNA sequence: TGTGCCAGCAGCTCTACTGGCGAGGAGACCCAGTACTTC.

This clonotype was seen repeatedly, ten times or more. The chain uses TRBV3-1 and TRBJ2-1; TRBD2 matches 9 bases. V shed 3 bases, J shed 0 bases, and the junction held 9 bases outside the gene matches. This CDR3 is 18 amino acids long. Germline loops: CDR1 LGHDT, CDR2 YNNKEL (reference sequence). The CDR3 DNA reads as TGTGCCAGCAGCCAGGAGCTAGCGGGGCCGAGCTCCTACAATGAGCAGTTCTTC. It translates to CASSQELAGPSSYNEQFF.

The J gene is TRBJ2-3, the V gene TRBV7-8, with 8 bases matching TRBD2. The germline V gene has CDR1 SGHVS and CDR2 FQNEAQ. Germline trimming cut 2 bases from V and 3 bases from J; bases unmatched to any gene: 7. The CDR3 covers 16 residues. The CDR3 region is CASSLRTGGSTDTQYF. CDR3 coding DNA: TGTGCCAGCAGCTTAAGAACGGGGGGGAGTACAGATACGCAGTATTTT.

The V call is TRBV29-1, the J call TRBJ1-1, with a weak D call TRBD1 (5 bases). Trimming left V 1 base short and J 6 bases short, with 12 bases between. The germline gives CDR1 SQVTM, CDR2 ANQGSEA. The CDR3 runs to 13 residues. For the CDR3, the DNA is TGCAGCGTTGAAGGACGGGGGTGGTCTGAAGCTTTCTTT. Protein: CSVEGRGWSEAFF.

This clonotype was counted many times. The chain employs TRBV20-1 and TRBJ2-2; weak D call: TRBD1 (6 bases). Per the germline V gene, CDR1 is DFQATT and CDR2 is SNEGSKA (reference sequence). CDR3 length: 15 amino acids. V gave up 5 bases and J gave up 7 bases, with 20 bases separating them. This chain's CDR3 is CSARRDTTSSGELFF. CDR3 bases: TGCAGTGCTCGACGGGACACCACGAGTAGCGGGGAGCTGTTTTTT.

This clonotype was seen a few times. A much larger clone differs by one base, so this may be a read error. V and J are TRBV19 and TRBJ2-2; D not resolved. The CDR3 sequence is 14 residues long. CDR1 is LNHDA and CDR2 is SQIVND in the germline V gene (reference sequence). V lost 6 bases and J 3 bases, leaving 11 bases between the germline ends. CDR3 region: CASRSPGYTGELFF. The CDR3 region has the DNA TGTGCCAGTAGAAGCCCAGGTTACACCGGGGAGCTGTTTTTT.

This clonotype was detected only once. This may arise from a read error, as a much more abundant clone is one base away. V gene TRBV10-3 combines with J gene TRBJ2-2; 8 bases are shared with TRBD1. CDR1 ENHRY and CDR2 SYGVKD come from the germline V gene. The length of the CDR3 is 14 residues. The V segment lost 7 bases and the J segment 3 bases; nucleotides outside the gene matches: 4. The CDR3 nucleotides are TGTGCCATCACAGGGGGCTGGGACACCGGGGAGCTGTTTTTT. This gives the protein CAITGGWDTGELFF.

This clonotype was counted between two and nine times. The chain employs TRBV24-1 and TRBJ1-2; possibly TRBD1 for D (5 bases). The V end lost 3 bases, the J end lost 2 bases, and 15 bases lay between the germline ends. The germline V gene encodes CDR1 KGHDR and CDR2 SFDVKD. CDR3 size: 16 residues. In DNA form, the CDR3 reads TGTGCCACCAGTGATGCGACAGAGGGACTAAACTATGGCTACACCTTC. Protein sequence: CATSDATEGLNYGYTF.

This clonotype turned up a few times. J is TRBJ2-3 and V is TRBV27; TRBD2 matches at 7 bases. The germline V gene encodes CDR1 MNHEY and CDR2 SMNVEV (reference sequence). There are 14 residues in the CDR3. The ends lost 2 bases at V and 5 bases at J; junction bases unmatched: 4. CDR3 sequence: CASSLGRGLDTQYF. In DNA, the CDR3 is TGTGCCAGCAGTTTAGGGAGGGGTTTAGATACGCAGTATTTT.

To note about this clonotype: Just one base apart from a much larger clone, this may be a read error. Since the CDR3 does not end with the conserved phenylalanine or tryptophan, this likely comes from a read error. The chain links TRBV6-5 to TRBJ2-3; D unresolved. Germline CDR1 and CDR2: MNHEY and SVGAGI. Trimming pared 6 bases from V and 6 bases from J, leaving 7 bases between. This CDR3 is 11 amino acids long. CDR3 nucleotides: TGTGCCAGCAGGGATGGTGATACGCAGTATTTA. It yields the protein CASRDGDTQYL.

This clonotype showed up many times. The chain uses TRBV28 and TRBJ1-4, with a weak D call TRBD1 (6 bases). Trimming left V 6 bases short and J 4 bases short, with 9 bases between. Germline CDR1 is MDHEN and CDR2 is SYDVKM. The CDR3 consists of 13 residues. The chain's CDR3 is CASSRQVNEKLFF. In DNA, the CDR3 is TGTGCCAGCAGCCGACAGGTTAATGAAAAACTGTTTTTT.

This clonotype showed up many times. This chain links TRBV5-3 with TRBJ1-1, with TRBD1 matching 10 bases. TRBV5-3 has ORF status, its function being uncertain. The junction had 7 bases not matched to a gene; V was cut back by 4 bases and J by 1 base. CDR3 length equals 16 residues. Here the CDR3 reads CARSPDRGQGNTEAFF. The CDR3 DNA follows: TGTGCCAGAAGCCCCGACAGGGGGCAGGGGAACACTGAAGCTTTCTTT.

This clonotype was observed at least ten times. The chain employs TRBV7-3 and TRBJ2-1; D unresolved. Trimming removed 3 bases at V and 0 bases at J, with 12 bases between. The CDR3 totals 16 residues. Germline CDR1 SGHTA, CDR2 FQGTGA. CDR3 amino acids: CASSFDWASSYNEQFF. CDR3 DNA sequence: TGTGCCAGCAGCTTTGACTGGGCCAGCTCCTACAATGAGCAGTTCTTC.

This clonotype was observed a few times. The chain has TRBV20-1 and TRBJ2-3; D gene unclear. The CDR3 spans 15 residues. Trimming shortened V by 3 bases and J by 0 bases, and 13 bases separated the two germline ends. Germline V lookup: CDR1 DFQATT, CDR2 SNEGSKA (reference sequence). CDR3 loop: CSASRPATSTDTQYF. The DNA of the CDR3 is TGCAGTGCTAGTCGGCCCGCAACTAGCACAGATACGCAGTATTTT.

This clonotype appeared many times. The chain carries TRBV3-1 and TRBJ2-3; D is tentatively TRBD1 or TRBD2 (6 bases each). Trimming cost V 0 bases and J 2 bases, with 15 bases left between them. The CDR3 has 17 amino acids. CDR1 is LGHDT, CDR2 YNNKEL, per germline (reference sequence). The CDR3 is CASSQDRSGAFTDTQYF. DNA of the CDR3: TGTGCCAGCAGCCAAGATCGATCGGGGGCCTTCACAGATACGCAGTATTTT.

This clonotype was counted many times. This sequence joins TRBV6-6 and TRBJ1-4, with D possibly being TRBD1 (5 bases). Germline CDR1 is MNHNY and CDR2 is SVGAGI (reference sequence). V was shortened by 7 bases and J by 5 bases, with 17 bases between the two germline ends. The CDR3 spans 15 residues. The CDR3, as DNA: TGTGCCAGCACCGAACCGGGACGGGGGAATGAAAAACTGTTTTTT. It yields the protein CASTEPGRGNEKLFF.